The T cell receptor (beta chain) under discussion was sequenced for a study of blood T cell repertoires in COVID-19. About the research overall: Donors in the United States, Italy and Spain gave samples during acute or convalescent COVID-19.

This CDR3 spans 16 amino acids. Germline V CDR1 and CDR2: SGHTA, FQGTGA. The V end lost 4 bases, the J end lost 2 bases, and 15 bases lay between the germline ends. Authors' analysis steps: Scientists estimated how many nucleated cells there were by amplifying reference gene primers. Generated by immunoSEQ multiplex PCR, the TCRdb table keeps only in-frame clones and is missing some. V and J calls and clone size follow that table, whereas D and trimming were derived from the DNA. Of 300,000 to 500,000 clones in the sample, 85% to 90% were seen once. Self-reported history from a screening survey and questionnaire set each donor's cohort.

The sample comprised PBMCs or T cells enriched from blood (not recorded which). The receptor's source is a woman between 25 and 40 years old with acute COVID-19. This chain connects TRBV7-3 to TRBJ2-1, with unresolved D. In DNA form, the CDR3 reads TGTGCCAGCAGCTCCACTGGGCAGGTACCCTACAATGAGCAGTTCTTC. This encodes CASSSTGQVPYNEQFF.